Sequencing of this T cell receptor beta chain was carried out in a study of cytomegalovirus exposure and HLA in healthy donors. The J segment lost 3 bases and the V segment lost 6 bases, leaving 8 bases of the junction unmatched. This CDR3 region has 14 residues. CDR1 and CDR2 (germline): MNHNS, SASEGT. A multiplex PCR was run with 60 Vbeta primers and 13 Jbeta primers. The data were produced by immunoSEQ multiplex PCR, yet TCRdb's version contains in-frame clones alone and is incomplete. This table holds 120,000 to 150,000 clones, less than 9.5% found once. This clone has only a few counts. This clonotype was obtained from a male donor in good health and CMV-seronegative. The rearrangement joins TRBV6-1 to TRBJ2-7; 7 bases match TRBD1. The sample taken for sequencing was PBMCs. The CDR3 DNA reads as TGTGCCAGCAGCCCCCCGGGACAGAGCTACGAGCAGTACTTC. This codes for CASSPPGQSYEQYF.